Sequencing of this T cell receptor (beta chain) was carried out in a study of T cell responses to AZD1222 COVID-19 vaccine (dated by TCRdb to the early 2020s). With respect to the entire study: AZD1222 recipients with second doses at about 4 weeks or about 12 weeks were pooled, because spike-specific TCR depth and breadth did not differ between schedules. TCR sequencing was performed for roughly 250 trial participants, of whom 200 to 210 were given two doses of AZD1222 and around 25 were given two doses of MenACWY control vaccine. Enrollment into the trials was organized by age into subgroups of 18-55, 56-69 and 70-plus years, and those subgroups contained about 150, 27 and 61 TCR-sequenced participants, respectively. On the study overall, not on this receptor specifically: Because no day 14 peak-response samples were available, repertoires were characterized only after the peak T cell response. Reportedly, close to half of the unique spike-specific TCRs recognized epitopes lying outside the regions that are mutated in the B.1.351 and B.1.1.7 variants. In the small 56-69-year group, the increase in depth fell short of significance, most likely because of low power. The vaccine-associated CD4 TCRs covered the entire spike protein, and the dominant responses fell in regions 160-218 and 743-854. Conclusions about previously exposed vaccinees are limited, since just five to seven AZD1222 recipients were seropositive for SARS-CoV-2 at baseline. Participants were mostly white British and included more females than males, and it was suggested by the authors that clonal diversity may have been underestimated. After two AZD1222 doses, both the breadth and the depth of spike-specific TCRs were significantly higher than at day 0 and than in MenACWY recipients.

The sample's time point label, decoded: baseline before first vaccination. Samples from vaccinated people were obtained from the UK trials COV001 and COV002, which included a single-blind randomized controlled phase 2/3 trial of AZD1222 (ChAdOx1 nCoV-19) in healthy adults. For TCRbeta chain sequencing, PBMC samples from trial participants were taken at day 0 and at day 28 after the second dose. The CDR3 measures 12 amino acids from cysteine to phenylalanine. Only the CDR3 region is kept as DNA, spanning 36 bases read in frame from base 1. Trimming removed 7 bases from V and 7 bases from J, leaving 11 bases between the germline ends. The CDR3 regions of human TCRbeta chains were subjected to immunosequencing. Processing in the source paper ran as follows. TCRs in the repertoires were compared against a reference library of SARS-CoV-2-specific TCRs that had been generated with the MIRA antigen-specificity platform. Breadth meant the fraction of unique TCRs that were SARS-CoV-2-associated, whereas depth meant the fraction of total T cells that were SARS-CoV-2-associated. Each spike-specific TCR was assigned to its reactive spike region and to a CD4 or CD8 class using the MIRA data. Log10-transformed breadth and depth values were compared by one-way ANOVA with Sidak's multiple comparisons tests. Imported from immuneACCESS, the table was reduced by TCRdb to in-frame sequences with V and J called. These copies leave out some clones; in studies compared against another copy, an unresolved V gene accounts for under half, and the cause of the remainder is not known. The V and J calls and the clone size are those of that table, but D and trimming were determined from the DNA. Here the sample has about 200,000 clones; about 92% occur a single time. The ten largest clones represent 1% to 1.5% of the sample.

Comment on this clone: The antigen it binds to is not known. There are no base qualities to consult, and no much larger clone falls within one base.

The sample consisted of peripheral blood, taken on day 0 of AZD1222 vaccination. This receptor was taken from an adult in good health. The sequence is built from TRBV12-3 or TRBV12-4 and TRBJ1-5, with the D gene not clear enough to name. The sequenced DNA is TGTGCCAGCACTCAGCCTGGGCAGCCCCAGCATTTT. Its coded protein is CASTQPGQPQHF.